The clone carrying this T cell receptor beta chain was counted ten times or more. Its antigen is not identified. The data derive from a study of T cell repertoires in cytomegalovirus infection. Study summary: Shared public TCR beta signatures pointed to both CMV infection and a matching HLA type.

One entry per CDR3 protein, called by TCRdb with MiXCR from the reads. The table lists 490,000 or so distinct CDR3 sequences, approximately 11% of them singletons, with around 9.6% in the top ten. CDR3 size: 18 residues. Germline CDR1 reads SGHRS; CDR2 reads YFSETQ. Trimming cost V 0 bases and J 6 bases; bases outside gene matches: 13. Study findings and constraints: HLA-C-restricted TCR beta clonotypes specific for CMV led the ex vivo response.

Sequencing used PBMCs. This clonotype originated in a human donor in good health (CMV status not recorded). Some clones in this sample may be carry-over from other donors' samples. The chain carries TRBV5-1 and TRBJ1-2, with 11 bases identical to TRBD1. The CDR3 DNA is TGCGCCAGCAGCTTGGGGGGGACAGGGGGACCGCGCCTTAATGGCTACACCTTC. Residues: CASSLGGTGGPRLNGYTF.